This T cell receptor beta chain was sequenced during a study of OX40 agonist ivuxolimab in advanced cancers. Whole-study results and caveats: Relative to CD4+, CD8+ T cells held more expanded clones on average. Clonal expansion among partial responders at 0.1-3.0 mg/kg ranked near the lowest.

About this clone itself: What it binds is unknown.

Profiled with immunoSEQ multiplex PCR; TCRdb holds only in-frame clones, not every one. Among approximately 20,000 clones listed, around 78% were seen once. Deletions cut 3 bases from V and 0 bases from J, with 7 bases between. CDR1 LNHDA and CDR2 SQIVND come from the germline V gene (reference sequence). This CDR3 has 14 residues. The chain couples TRBV19 to TRBJ2-3; possibly TRBD1 for D (5 bases). The sequencing used CD4+ or CD8+ T cells sorted from blood, collected in a trial of the OX40 agonist ivuxolimab. The source is an adult with an advanced solid tumor such as melanoma, head and neck, liver or kidney cancer. The CDR3 sequence is CASSIGASTDTQYF. As DNA, the CDR3 is TGTGCCAGTAGTATTGGGGCTAGCACAGATACGCAGTATTTT.